This T cell receptor beta chain is drawn from a study of a mutant IDH1 vaccine in newly diagnosed glioma. Study summary: Vaccines were first given 4-6 weeks after radiotherapy alone, or with temozolomide cycles. General study points: The occurrence of vaccine-induced immune responses was seen in around 94% of patients.

V was trimmed by 3 bases and J by 0 bases, leaving 9 bases between them. In germline, CDR1 is SGHDT, CDR2 YYEEEE. The CDR3 has 14 residues. As to this clone: The antigen remains undetermined.

As for time point: week 11, during vaccination. The vaccine gave 300 ug of a 20-mer mutant IDH1 peptide subcutaneously per dose. The method was immunoSEQ multiplex PCR; TCRdb's version includes in-frame clones alone and lacks a portion of them. The top ten hold approximately 25% of the sample, which has about 30,000 clones, 75% to 85% seen once. The TCR was taken from a man aged 25 to 40 with glioma. This chain connects TRBV5-6 to TRBJ2-5; D remains ambiguous. This specimen consisted of PBMCs, obtained from a glioma patient whose treatment included an IDH1 peptide vaccine. CDR3 loop: CASSWTWNQETQYF. CDR3 nucleotides: TGTGCCAGCAGCTGGACCTGGAACCAAGAGACCCAGTACTTC.